This TCR beta chain was documented in a study of shared clonotypes between healthy human individuals. Study-level points and caveats: Limitation of the genetic and exposure-history diversity represented came from the few donors.

The CDR3 length is 13 residues. The germline V and J ends were trimmed by 6 bases and 1 base, with 9 bases remaining between them. Germline CDR1 SGHAT, CDR2 FQNNGV. Assay execution proceeded at the deep level. The method was immunoSEQ multiplex PCR; TCRdb's version includes in-frame clones alone and lacks a portion of them. The sample has some 1.4 million clones, more than 95% seen once. As concerns this clone: Its antigen is not known.

Specimen: naive CD4+ T cells sorted from blood. This sample's subset: CD45RA+ positively selected. This chain joins TRBV11-2 and TRBJ2-5; D possibly corresponds to TRBD2 (6 bases). This clonotype originated in a man younger than 40 in good health. The CDR3 loop reads CASRRLGQETQYF. In DNA, the CDR3 is TGTGCCAGCAGACGACTAGGCCAAGAGACCCAGTACTTC.